This T cell receptor beta chain was observed in a study of blood T cell repertoires in COVID-19. Study summary: Collection of acute and convalescent COVID-19 samples took place in the United States, Italy and Spain. From T cells, B-cell-depleted T cells, or PBMCs came the material, which was cDNA or gDNA.

The CDR3 is 16 residues long. Germline V CDR1 and CDR2: MDHEN, SYDVKM. The trim removed 5 bases at V and 0 bases at J, leaving 7 bases unmatched. Method: immunoSEQ multiplex PCR; TCRdb's copy keeps in-frame clones and lacks some. The table lists 200,000 to 250,000 clones, under 95% of them singletons. The sample consisted of peripheral blood. The rearrangement uses TRBV28 and TRBJ2-7; TRBD2 agrees at 10 bases. This clonotype was obtained from a man in his thirties or forties with acute or convalescent COVID-19. The CDR3: CASSKLAGYLSYEQYF. The CDR3 bases are TGTGCCAGCAGTAAACTAGCGGGATACCTCTCCTACGAGCAGTACTTC.